This TCR beta chain comes out of a study of identical twins. Germline CDR1 is SGHRS and CDR2 is YFSETQ. The CDR3 sequence is 16 residues long. With 0 bases clipped from V and 1 base from J, the junction kept 3 bases outside the gene matches. TCRdb reprocessed the 5' RACE reads via MiXCR and lists one record per CDR3 protein. This sample has hundreds of thousands of distinct CDR3 sequences; 18% occur once, and the top ten carry around 13%. The same sample was also used in a study of T cells expressing NK-cell markers. From that report: It was sorted CD3+CD56-NKG2C+, CD3+CD56+NKG2C- and CD3+CD56+NKG2C+ T cells that provided the TCR beta repertoires.

The chain is built from TRBV5-1 and TRBJ2-2; 7 bases align to TRBD2. The TCR sequence derives from a woman aged 18-29 years in good health. The sample was PBMCs. The CDR3 DNA sequence: TGCGCCAGCAGCTTGGATCCTAGCGGGAACACCGGGGAGCTGTTTTTT. Its protein product is CASSLDPSGNTGELFF.